What follows is one TCR beta chain and its context. No antigen is known for it. These data belong to a study of cytomegalovirus exposure and HLA in healthy donors. Findings and caveats of the study: For TCR beta chains, V- and J-gene trimming was later linked to a missense DCLRE1C variant. The presence/absence work took it that sequencing depth was about the same across donors. Rarity characterized most TCR sequences, yet some public TCRs appeared in many donors. In vitro work confirmed that a few CMV-associated chains recognize CMV antigens.

The CDR3 spans 12 residues. Germline CDR1 GTSNPN, CDR2 SVGIG (reference sequence). V shed 5 bases, J shed 5 bases, and the junction held 5 bases outside the gene matches. PCR used 60 Vbeta primers and 13 Jbeta primers. Here immunoSEQ multiplex PCR was the method, and the copy in TCRdb shows in-frame clones only, minus some. The sample records about 150,000 clones, around 88% being singletons. This TCR was sampled from a woman younger than 30 in good health and CMV-seronegative. V is TRBV30 and J is TRBJ1-1; 7 bases fit TRBD1. Sample: PBMCs. The CDR3 is CAWDREGTEAFF. CDR3 in DNA: TGTGCCTGGGACAGGGAAGGGACTGAAGCTTTCTTT.